This is a list of T cell receptor beta chains from one sample in a study of tumor-infiltrating lymphocytes in primary liver carcinoma. TCRdb fed the multiplex PCR reads into MiXCR, producing one record per CDR3 protein. The table lists fewer than 85,000 distinct CDR3 sequences, about 75% of them singletons, with more than 25% in the top ten. Sequencing was carried out using tumor-adjacent normal liver tissue. The source is a man aged 40-55 years with primary liver carcinoma and hepatitis B virus infection. CDR3s include the opening cysteine and the closing phenylalanine or tryptophan. D genes are given only for firm matches. Expanded clones get a size class; other rows say once, few or many, or leave the size out.

v_gene	d_gene	abundance	j_gene	CDR3nt	CDR3aa
TRBV14	NA	NA	TRBJ2-2	TGTGCCAGCAGTCTAACAACAGGCCTCGGGGAGCTGTTTTTT	CASSLTTGLGELFF
TRBV5-1	TRBD1	NA	TRBJ2-6	TGCGCCAGCGGCTGGGGACAGAACTCTGGGGCTAACGTCCTGACTTTC	CASGWGQNSGANVLTF
TRBV6-2/TRBV6-3	NA	once	TRBJ2-5	TGTGCCAGCAGTTGCTTGAGGGTACCCGGGGAGACCCAGTACTTC	CASSCLRVPGETQYF
TRBV11-2	NA	NA	TRBJ2-7	TGCGCCGGCAACTTGGCGACAGTCTACGAGCAGTACTTC	CAGNLATVYEQYF
TRBV6-2/TRBV6-3	TRBD1	NA	TRBJ2-7	TGTGGCAGCTCGCCTCAGGGGGTTGCGGACGAGCAGCACTTC	CGSSPQGVADEQHF
TRBV11-2	TRBD2	NA	TRBJ2-1	TGTGCCTGCATCTTAGAACTCCTAGCGGGAATGGATGAGCAGTTCTTC	CACILELLAGMDEQFF
TRBV7-9	NA	few	TRBJ2-1	TGTGCCAGCACGTTAGGAGATACAGGCGATGAGCAGTTCTTC	CASTLGDTGDEQFF
TRBV9	TRBD1	NA	TRBJ1-2	TGTGCCAGCAGCGCCCCGACAGGGACGCATTCTAACTATGGCTACACCTTC	CASSAPTGTHSNYGYTF
TRBV5-1	TRBD1	many	TRBJ2-7	TGCGCCAGCAGCTCTCCCCCCACTACCGGGACAGGCCGTGGGGAGCAGTACTTC	CASSSPPTTGTGRGEQYF
TRBV4-1	NA	NA	TRBJ2-6	TGCGCCAGCAGAGTGTCCGCGGGAAGGTCCAGAGTGGATAGGAGGACCAACGTCCTGACTTTC	CASRVSAGRSRVDRRTNVLTF
TRBV11-2	NA	NA	TRBJ1-4	TGTGCCAGCAACCCCGGCATAACTCCAACTAATGAAAAACTATTTTTT	CASNPGITPTNEKLFF
TRBV6-1	TRBD1	many	TRBJ2-2	TGTGCCAGCAGTGTATACAGGGGGCGGGTCGCCGGGGAGCTGTTTTTT	CASSVYRGRVAGELFF
TRBV4-1	TRBD2	NA	TRBJ2-3	TGCGCCAGCGGCTTACGACTAGCGGGGACAAGCACAGATACGCAGTATTTT	CASGLRLAGTSTDTQYF
TRBV5-6	NA	once	TRBJ2-7	TGTGCGAGCAGCGTGGGGGCTGGCGGGATTAGCTCCTACGAGCAGTACTTC	CASSVGAGGISSYEQYF
TRBV6-2/TRBV6-3	TRBD2	few	TRBJ2-1	TGTGCCAGCAGTTATCCCCTTGGACTAGCGGGAGTCTTTCTCAATGAGCAATTCTTC	CASSYPLGLAGVFLNEQFF
TRBV28	NA	many	TRBJ1-5	TGTGCCAGCAACCTACAGGTTAGCAATCAGCCCCAGCATTTT	CASNLQVSNQPQHF
TRBV29-1	NA	few	TRBJ2-5	TGCAGCGTGGGGGATGGAATCTTAGAGACCCAGTACTTC	CSVGDGILETQYF
TRBV12-3/TRBV12-4	TRBD1	NA	TRBJ2-7	TGTGCCAGCTGTAGGGCAGGGGGCCTTTACGAACAGTACTTC	CASCRAGGLYEQYF
TRBV28	NA	NA	TRBJ1-5	TGTGCCAGCATAACTGGGGATTCCAATCAGCCCCAGCATTTT	CASITGDSNQPQHF
TRBV11-2	NA	NA	TRBJ2-5	TGTGCCAGCTGCTTAGATACTGGCCCTCTTTGGGAGACCCAGTACTTC	CASCLDTGPLWETQYF
TRBV5-4	TRBD2	many	TRBJ2-7	TGTGCCAGCAGCTGGGGGACTAGCGGATCCTACGAGCAGTACTTC	CASSWGTSGSYEQYF
TRBV30	NA	few	TRBJ1-2	TGTGCCTGGAGTGTCGGGTGGAAGGGTACCCACGGCTACACTTTC	CAWSVGWKGTHGYTF
TRBV12-3/TRBV12-4	NA	few	TRBJ1-2	TGTGCCAGCAGTTTAGAACCGACAAACTATGGCTATACCTTC	CASSLEPTNYGYTF
TRBV5-1	NA	NA	TRBJ2-7	TGCGCCAGCAGCGCATCCGGGGGACGGTCCTACGAGCAGTACTTC	CASSASGGRSYEQYF
TRBV30	NA	many	TRBJ1-1	TGTGCCTGGAAGGGCGGTAACACTGAAGCTTTCTTT	CAWKGGNTEAFF
TRBV6-2/TRBV6-3	NA	once	TRBJ1-5	TGTGCCAGCAGTTATCGGGGTGAGTGCAATCAGCCCCAACATTTT	CASSYRGECNQPQHF
TRBV5-1	NA	NA	TRBJ2-7	TGCGCCAGCAGCCTCGGGGCCTTAGAAAACGAGCAGCACTTC	CASSLGALENEQHF
TRBV7-8	NA	NA	TRBJ2-1	TGTGCCAGCAGCCAGTTTGGAGGCTCAGCGGTCTCCTACAATGAGCAATTCTTC	CASSQFGGSAVSYNEQFF
TRBV6-1	NA	once	TRBJ2-7	TGTACCACCCGGACGCCGAGCTCATACGAGCAGTACTTC	CTTRTPSSYEQYF
TRBV4-3	NA	few	TRBJ2-1	TGCGCCAGCAGCCAAGGGCTCGGTGACCTTACCTACAATGAGCAGTTCTTC	CASSQGLGDLTYNEQFF
TRBV6-5	NA	NA	TRBJ1-1	TGTGCCAGCACCAAACAGGTTTCAAACACTGACGCTTTCTTT	CASTKQVSNTDAFF
TRBV10-2	NA	few	TRBJ1-2	TGCACCAGCAGTGGGCAGGGGATGAACTATGGCTACACCTTC	CTSSGQGMNYGYTF
TRBV11-2	NA	NA	TRBJ2-2	TGTGCTGGCAGCTTACAGTACACCGGGGAGCTGTTTTTC	CAGSLQYTGELFF